This is a list of T cell receptor beta chains from one sample in a study of T cells in Graves' hyperthyroidism and ophthalmopathy. Each CDR3 protein is one row after TCRdb ran MiXCR on the multiplex PCR reads. The table shows under 600,000 distinct CDR3 sequences, with 15% to 20% occurring only once. The sample taken for sequencing was blood. These receptor sequences come from a woman aged 35 to 49 with Graves' ophthalmopathy. Both conserved end residues are part of each CDR3. A D gene is named only where the DNA matches it firmly. The size field is filled for only some rows; it gives once, few, many or a size class.

>14|TRBD2|TRBV12-3/TRBV12-4|many|TRBJ2-3
TGTGCCAGCAACCAGGGCGGGGGGGCGGATACGCAGTATTTT
CASNQGGGADTQYF
>16|TRBD1|TRBV18|NA|TRBJ2-7
TGTGCCAGCTCACCAAATGAGCAGGGGGTGGCCTACGAGCAGTACTTC
CASSPNEQGVAYEQYF
>14|NA|TRBV2|many|TRBJ2-3
TGTGCCAGCAGTGCCGACAGAAACACAGATACGCAGTATTTT
CASSADRNTDTQYF
>16|TRBD2|TRBV2|NA|TRBJ2-1
TGTGCCAGCAGTGAGTTCGCTAGCGGGAGTGCAAGTGAGCAGTTCTTC
CASSEFASGSASEQFF
>11|NA|TRBV20-1|NA|TRBJ1-6
TGCAGTGCTAGAGATACTGGACCCCTCCACTTT
CSARDTGPLHF
>15|NA|TRBV30|NA|TRBJ2-1
TGTGCCTGGAGTCCAGGACTTGGGAATAGGGATGAGCAGTTCTTC
CAWSPGLGNRDEQFF
>13|TRBD2|TRBV20-1|NA|TRBJ2-7
TGCAGTGTTTCGCCCGGGGGGGGCCACGAGCAGTACTTC
CSVSPGGGHEQYF
>14|TRBD1|TRBV18|many|TRBJ1-2
TGTGCCAGCTCACCGCTCCGGGACAGGGAAGGCTACACCTTC
CASSPLRDREGYTF
>15|TRBD1|TRBV20-1|many|TRBJ2-1
TGCAGTGCTCCCGGGACAGGTAGCTCCTACAATGAGCAGTTCTTC
CSAPGTGSSYNEQFF
>18|TRBD1|TRBV12-3/TRBV12-4|NA|TRBJ1-4
TGTGCCAGCAGTTGGCGGACAGGGGTATTGATAGCTAATGAAAAACTGTTTTTT
CASSWRTGVLIANEKLFF
>15|NA|TRBV5-1|NA|TRBJ2-3
TGCGCCAGCACCCAATCACCCCCCAGCACAGATACGCAGTATTTT
CASTQSPPSTDTQYF
>15|NA|TRBV5-1|NA|TRBJ2-5
TGCGCCAGCAGCTTGGCCGGTAGATCAGAAGAGACCCAGTACTTC
CASSLAGRSEETQYF
>14|NA|TRBV6-2/TRBV6-3|many|TRBJ1-1
TGTGCCAGCAAATCAACAGGGATGAACACTGAAGCTTTCTTT
CASKSTGMNTEAFF
>14|NA|TRBV30|NA|TRBJ2-6
TGTGCCTGGAGTGGAGGGAATGGGGCCAACGTCCTGACTTTC
CAWSGGNGANVLTF
>15|NA|TRBV7-9|few|TRBJ2-2
TGTGCCAGCAGCGACCACCGGGACCCCACAGGGGAGCTGTTTTTT
CASSDHRDPTGELFF
>15|TRBD1|TRBV28|many|TRBJ1-2
TGTGCCAGCAGTTCATGGGACAGGAACCTGAATGGCTACACCTTC
CASSSWDRNLNGYTF
>14|NA|TRBV12-3/TRBV12-4|few|TRBJ2-5
TGTGCCAGCAGTTTACCCCCAGGGAGCGAGACCCAGTACTTC
CASSLPPGSETQYF
>14|TRBD1|TRBV30|many|TRBJ1-2
TGTGCCTGGCATAGGGGGCTTGAATCCTATGGCTACACCTTC
CAWHRGLESYGYTF
>17|NA|TRBV5-1|once|TRBJ2-7
TGCGCCAGCAGCCGGAGAGGCGAGGGGCCCCCTACTTACGAGCAGTGCTTC
CASSRRGEGPPTYEQCF
>15|NA|TRBV25-1|few|TRBJ2-1
TGTGCCAGCAGTGATAGCGGAAAACCCTACAATGAGCAGTTCTTC
CASSDSGKPYNEQFF
>15|NA|TRBV2|many|TRBJ1-4
TGTGCCAGCAGTGATGTGGCGCGTACTAATGAAAAACTGTTTTTT
CASSDVARTNEKLFF
>16|NA|TRBV5-1|few|TRBJ2-5
TGCGCCAGCAGCTTGGTCCCTACAGGCTTCCAAGAGACCCAGTACTTC
CASSLVPTGFQETQYF
>17|TRBD1|TRBV3-1|NA|TRBJ2-4
TGTGCCAGCAGCCAAGGGGGGGGACAGGGGCGATCAAACATTCAGTACTTC
CASSQGGGQGRSNIQYF
>15|TRBD1|TRBV18|many|TRBJ2-5
TGTGCCAGCTCGCCAGGTGGACAGGGGACGGGGACCCAGTACTTC
CASSPGGQGTGTQYF
>17|TRBD2|TRBV5-1|NA|TRBJ2-5
TGCGCCAGCAGCTCCTCGGGGACTAGCGGGAGCCCGGAGACCCAGTACTTC
CASSSSGTSGSPETQYF
>18|TRBD2|TRBV27|NA|TRBJ2-1
TGTGCCAGCAGTTCCGGACTAGCGGGAGCAAAACGGGGCAGTGAGCAGTTCTTC
CASSSGLAGAKRGSEQFF
>14|NA|TRBV9|NA|TRBJ2-7
TGTGCCAGCAGCGTAGGAGGCTACGGGGAAGAGCAGTACTTC
CASSVGGYGEEQYF
>17|TRBD1|TRBV10-3|NA|TRBJ2-1
TGTGCCATCAGTGAGATGACCCGACAGGGGGGTTACAATGAGCAGTTCTTC
CAISEMTRQGGYNEQFF
>14|TRBD1|TRBV7-9|NA|TRBJ1-1
TGTGCCAGCAGCCAGTCCGGGACAGGCTCTGAAGCTTTCTTT
CASSQSGTGSEAFF
>14|NA|TRBV28|many|TRBJ2-3
TGTGCCAGCAACCACCTGGGCGGGGATGATACGCAGTATTTT
CASNHLGGDDTQYF
>17|TRBD2|TRBV4-1|NA|TRBJ2-1
TGCGCCAGCAGCCAAGGGTATGGGACTAGCGGGAGTCGGGAGCAGTTCTTC
CASSQGYGTSGSREQFF
>13|TRBD2|TRBV12-3/TRBV12-4|NA|TRBJ2-1
TGTGCCAGCCGCTTAGCGGGTCGGGATGAGCAGTTCTTC
CASRLAGRDEQFF
>14|NA|TRBV18|many|TRBJ1-1
TGTGCCAGCTCACCGAGCAGGGGAGACACTGAAGCTTTCTTT
CASSPSRGDTEAFF
>14|TRBD1|TRBV20-1|many|TRBJ1-1
TGCAGTGCTAGAGGCCAGGGGGTATTCCCTGAAGCTTTCTTT
CSARGQGVFPEAFF
>14|NA|TRBV2|NA|TRBJ2-2
TGTGCCAGCAGTGTTGGGCAGGCGGGCGGGGAGCTGTTTTTT
CASSVGQAGGELFF
>14|TRBD1|TRBV12-3/TRBV12-4|many|TRBJ2-3
TGTGCCAGCAGTTCATCCTACAGGGGGGATACGCAGTATTTT
CASSSSYRGDTQYF
>13|NA|TRBV2|many|TRBJ2-3
TGTGCCAGCAGCTCGGGGGAGTACGATACGCAGTATTTT
CASSSGEYDTQYF
>13|TRBD1|TRBV10-2|few|TRBJ1-6
TGCGCCAGGACAGGGAGGGCGGACTCACCCCTCCACTTT
CARTGRADSPLHF
>12|NA|TRBV28|many|TRBJ1-5
TGTGCCGTGGAGGTGACCAATCAGCCCCAGCATTTT
CAVEVTNQPQHF
>15|TRBD2|TRBV5-1|few|TRBJ2-1
TGCGCCAGCAGCCCCGGGACTAGTCCGGGGAATGAGCAGTTCTTC
CASSPGTSPGNEQFF
>14|NA|TRBV3-1|many|TRBJ2-7
TGTGCCAGCAGCCTTGACTGGAGGTCCTACGAGCAGTACTTC
CASSLDWRSYEQYF
>13|NA|TRBV27|NA|TRBJ2-7
TGTGCCAGCAGTTCCCTCGGGGCAAACGAGCAGTACTTC
CASSSLGANEQYF
>15|NA|TRBV13|NA|TRBJ1-1
TGTGCCAGCAGCTTAATGGACGGGGGGGACACTGAAGCTTTCTTT
CASSLMDGGDTEAFF
>15|NA|TRBV2|few|TRBJ1-4
TGTGCCAGCAGAAAAATCCTCTCCAACATTGAAAAACTGTTTTTT
CASRKILSNIEKLFF
>14|NA|TRBV7-9|many|TRBJ1-4
TGTGCCAGCAGCCCGGCGGGACAAAGCGAAAAACTGTTTTTT
CASSPAGQSEKLFF
>14|TRBD2|TRBV30|many|TRBJ2-1
TGTGCCTGGAGAGCAGCGGGATCCAGCAATGAGCAGTTCTTC
CAWRAAGSSNEQFF
>13|NA|TRBV11-1|few|TRBJ1-4
TGTGCCAGCAGCTTAGCTTTTAATGAAAAACTGTTTTTT
CASSLAFNEKLFF
>18|TRBD2|TRBV5-1|NA|TRBJ2-7
TGCGCCAGCAGCTTGGCCCCGGGACTAGCGGGGAAATCGAACGAGCAGTACTTC
CASSLAPGLAGKSNEQYF
>13|TRBD1|TRBV6-1|many|TRBJ1-4
TGTGCCAGCAGCCGGGACAGTTACGGAAAACTGTTTTTT
CASSRDSYGKLFF
>15|TRBD1|TRBV30|NA|TRBJ1-1
TGTGCCTGGGTGGACAGGGGGAAACTGAACACTGAAGCTTTCTTT
CAWVDRGKLNTEAFF
>17|TRBD2|TRBV5-1|many|TRBJ2-2
TGCGCCAGTCAGAGAGTAGTAGCGGGAGTCAACACCGGGGAGCTGTTTTTT
CASQRVVAGVNTGELFF
>12|TRBD1|TRBV28|many|TRBJ1-2
TGTGCCAGCAGTTTATGGGACAGGAGCTACACCTTC
CASSLWDRSYTF
>14|NA|TRBV3-1|many|TRBJ1-1
TGTGCCAGCAGCCAAGCCCCGGGCTCCGGCGGAGCTTTCTTT
CASSQAPGSGGAFF